This record looks at one T cell receptor beta chain sequence and its context. It was with 60 Vbeta and 13 Jbeta primers that the PCR ran. The method was immunoSEQ multiplex PCR; TCRdb's version includes in-frame clones alone and lacks a portion of them. The sample comprises more than 150,000 clones, 78% of which are singletons, and about 7.7% rests with the top ten. Trimming took 4 bases from V and 8 from J; bases not matched to a gene: 6. Germline CDR1 SGHTA, CDR2 FQGNSA. The CDR3 spans 15 residues. The entry originates in a study of cytomegalovirus exposure and HLA in healthy donors. The V call is TRBV7-2, the J call TRBJ2-2; TRBD2 matches 11 bases. The clonotype was recovered from a woman aged 40-49 years in good health and CMV-seropositive. The sequenced material came from PBMCs. CDR3 bases: TGTGCCAGCAGCTCCCTAGCGGGGGGTGCGGGGGAGCTGTTTTTT. Its translation is CASSSLAGGAGELFF.